The 30 T cell receptor beta chains below come from one sample, sequenced in a study of metastatic and nonmetastatic thyroid tumors. TCRdb re-analyzed the PCR reads through MiXCR. The sample lists 27,000 or so clones; around 25% were seen once. There were no patients who had received any treatment before thyroid surgery. The material sequenced was blood. The receptors stem from a female donor with papillary thyroid cancer or a benign thyroid nodule (not recorded which). Some clones in this sample may be carry-over from other donors' samples.

By frequency in the sample, this clone is medium-sized. Other nucleotide sequences in the sample specify the same CDR3. The rearrangement uses TRBV30 and TRBJ1-5; no firm D call. CDR1 and CDR2 (germline): GTSNPN, SVGIG (reference sequence). This CDR3 contains 13 residues. The germline V and J ends were trimmed by 0 bases and 4 bases, with 7 bases remaining between them. This chain's CDR3 is CAWSVGLNQPQHF. Written as DNA, the CDR3 is TGTGCCTGGAGTGTAGGGTTGAATCAGCCCCAGCATTTT.

In this sample, this clone turned up many times. The V and J genes are TRBV11-2 and TRBJ2-2; a weak D match, TRBD1 (5 bases). The length of the CDR3 is 15 residues. Germline V gene data show CDR1 as SGHAT and CDR2 as FQNNGV. V lost 0 bases and J lost 6, with 11 bases in between. The CDR3 DNA sequence: TGTGCCAGCAGCTTAGAATGGGGCCAACCCGGGGAGCTGTTTTTT. Translation gives CASSLEWGQPGELFF.

The chain uses TRBV20-1 and TRBJ2-7; 7 nucleotides match TRBD1. Losses at the gene ends were 7 bases for V and 7 bases for J; bases not matched to a gene: 10. This CDR3 comprises 12 residues. In germline, CDR1 is DFQATT, CDR2 SNEGSKA (reference sequence). CDR3 DNA: TGCAGTGAGAGGCCTGACAGGGATGAGCAGTACTTC. Its protein is CSERPDRDEQYF.

This chain connects TRBV24-1 to TRBJ2-3; D unclear. Germline assignment: CDR1 KGHDR and CDR2 SFDVKD. The CDR3 has 14 amino acids. V lost 3 bases, J lost 2 bases, and 8 bases lay in between. The chain's CDR3 is CATSDLGYTDTQYF. The CDR3 nucleotides read TGTGCCACCAGTGATCTAGGTTACACAGATACGCAGTATTTT.

This clone was found many times. This rearrangement joins TRBV4-2 to TRBJ2-1; D unclear. The CDR3 extends over 13 amino acids. V was trimmed by 4 bases and J by 5 bases, leaving 9 bases between them. CDR1 is LGHNA, CDR2 YNFKEQ, per germline. The CDR3 coding sequence is TGTGCCAGCAGCCGCGCTTTAGACAATGAGCAGTTCTTC. Its protein product is CASSRALDNEQFF.

This clone was counted once. The chain carries TRBV4-2 and TRBJ1-6; unclear D gene. There are 19 residues in the CDR3. Trimming cost V 3 bases and J 7 bases, with 25 bases left between them. Germline CDR1 reads LGHNA; CDR2 reads YNFKEQ. DNA for the CDR3: TGTGCCAGCAGCCAGATTGATAGCGGGCAGTTGAGGGTGAATTCACCCCTCCACTTT. The encoded protein is CASSQIDSGQLRVNSPLHF.

This clone came up a few times. The CDR3 loop is CASERTGYGYTF. The CDR3 coding sequence is TGTGCCAGCGAAAGGACAGGCTATGGCTACACCTTC. The rearrangement uses TRBV6-1 and TRBJ1-2; 7 bases line up with TRBD1. The CDR3 runs to 12 residues. V trimming: 8 bases; J trimming: 4 bases; junction bases outside the gene matches: 4. The germline CDR1 and CDR2 sequences are MNHNS and SASEGT.

This clone was detected ten times or more. The CDR3 DNA reads TGCAGTGCTAGAGATTGGGCGGGAGGGCCCCTTCGGCAGTTCTTC. Its translation is CSARDWAGGPLRQFF. The chain is built from TRBV20-1 and TRBJ2-1, with 9 bases identical to TRBD2. The CDR3 runs 15 residues. The trim removed 0 bases at V and 12 bases at J, leaving 12 bases unmatched. CDR1 is DFQATT, CDR2 SNEGSKA, per germline (reference sequence).

With respect to this clone: This may be a read error: a much more frequent sequence differs by one nucleotide. The CDR3 does not close with the conserved phenylalanine or tryptophan, likely indicating a read error. The chain is built from TRBV4-2 and TRBJ1-5; D is perhaps TRBD1 (6 bases). This CDR3 comprises 15 residues. The V and J ends lost 2 bases and 1 base respectively, with 9 bases between them. CDR1 is LGHNA, CDR2 YNFKEQ, per germline. The CDR3 is CASSQSTGSNQPQHS. The DNA of the CDR3 is TGTGCCAGCAGCCAAAGTACAGGGAGCAATCAGCCCCAGCATTCT.

The chain has TRBV7-3 and TRBJ2-3; tentatively, D is TRBD2 (5 bases). Germline V gene lookup returns CDR1 SGHTA and CDR2 FQGTGA. Trimming took off 9 bases at V and 4 bases at J, with 17 bases between the two ends. The CDR3 loop spans 14 amino acids. The CDR3 loop reads CARSLQRAADTQYF. DNA of the CDR3: TGTGCCAGAAGCCTCCAGAGGGCGGCAGATACGCAGTATTTT.

This clone turned up a few times. This chain connects TRBV27 to TRBJ1-2; 9 nucleotides match TRBD1. The CDR3 is made up of 15 amino acids. Trimming took 6 bases from V and 4 from J; bases not matched to a gene: 9. The germline V gene has CDR1 MNHEY and CDR2 SMNVEV (reference sequence). CDR3 coding DNA: TGTGCCAGCAGGAGACAGGGGGGGGAGCTCTATGGCTACACCTTC. It specifies CASRRQGGELYGYTF.

In its sample, this clone ranks as medium-sized. The chain is built from TRBV11-2 and TRBJ2-1; tentatively, D is TRBD1 or TRBD2 (5 bases each). V shed 0 bases and J shed 2 bases, with 14 bases lying between them. The CDR3 loop spans 17 amino acids. CDR1 SGHAT and CDR2 FQNNGV come from the germline V gene. CDR3 residues: CASSLDTGPSAYNEQFF. CDR3 sequence (DNA): TGTGCCAGCAGCTTAGATACGGGGCCCTCAGCCTACAATGAGCAGTTCTTC.

To note about this clone: A read error is possible here, since a much larger clone lies one base away. V usage is TRBV5-1 and J usage is TRBJ2-1, with D perhaps matching TRBD2 (5 bases). Trimming took off 4 bases at V and 9 bases at J, with 14 bases between the two ends. The CDR3 sequence is 13 residues long. CDR1 is SGHRS and CDR2 is YFSETQ in the germline V gene. CDR3 protein: CASSPLLDGEQFF. The CDR3 DNA reads TGCGCCAGCAGCCCTTTACTAGATGGTGAGCAGTTCTTC.

This clone was recorded a few times. The junction does not match germline at one end; this may be a read error. V and J are TRBV19 and TRBJ1-2, with D maybe TRBD1 (5 bases). The CDR3 is 13 amino acids. Germline loops: CDR1 LNHDA, CDR2 SQIVND (reference sequence). The CDR3 sequence: CASREGCSYGYTF. The CDR3 nucleotides are TGTGCCAGTAGGGAGGGGTGTTCCTATGGCTACACCTTT.

The sample holds a few counts of this clone. Germline is not matched at one junction end, which may reflect a read error. This rearrangement joins TRBV28 to TRBJ1-2, with a weak D call TRBD1 (5 bases). CDR1 is MDHEN, CDR2 SYDVKM, per germline. The CDR3 extends over 13 amino acids. CDR3 sequence: CASRSGGNYGYSF. The CDR3 DNA reads as TGTGCCAGCAGAAGTGGGGGTAACTATGGCTACTCCTTC.

Of note for this clone: One junction end does not reproduce the germline sequence, and a read error may be involved. The gene calls are TRBV6-2 or TRBV6-3 and TRBJ2-5; D is undetermined. CDR1 MNHEY and CDR2 SVGEGT come from the germline V gene. The length of the CDR3 is 15 residues. CDR3 in amino acids: CASSYRRPNQETHYF. DNA of the CDR3: TGTGCCAGCAGTTACCGGAGACCGAATCAAGAGACCCATTACTTC.

The chain combines TRBV7-9 with TRBJ1-2; D perhaps matches TRBD1 (6 bases). CDR3 length: 15 amino acids. Trimming removed 10 bases at V and 4 bases at J, with 22 bases between. The germline CDR1 and CDR2 sequences are SEHNR and FQNEAQ (reference sequence). This CDR3 reads CAIIHPNVGGYGYTF. The CDR3 DNA reads as TGTGCCATCATCCATCCTAATGTAGGGGGCTATGGCTACACCTTC.

This clone was seen only a few times. Lacking the conserved final phenylalanine or tryptophan, this CDR3 likely reflects a read error. The chain combines TRBV6-2 or TRBV6-3 with TRBJ2-5, with TRBD2 matching over 11 bases. CDR1 and CDR2 from the germline V gene are MNHEY and SVGEGT. There are 14 residues in the CDR3. CDR3 protein: CASSKLAGVETQYS. CDR3 nucleotide sequence: TGTGCCAGCAGCAAACTAGCGGGAGTAGAGACACAGTACTCC.

This clone was seen at least ten times. The chain uses TRBV30 and TRBJ2-3; 13 nucleotides align to TRBD2. This CDR3 spans 14 amino acids. Trimming removed 5 bases from V and 5 bases from J; junction bases left unmatched: 4. CDR1 and CDR2 (germline): GTSNPN, SVGIG (reference sequence). The CDR3 sequence: CAWARLAGGDTQYF. The CDR3 DNA is TGTGCCTGGGCGCGACTAGCGGGAGGAGATACGCAGTATTTT.

This clone was seen repeatedly, ten times or more. The rearrangement links TRBV3-1 to TRBJ2-7; the D is unclear. The CDR3 is made up of 11 amino acids. The germline gives CDR1 LGHDT, CDR2 YNNKEL (reference sequence). V lost 6 bases and J 3 bases, leaving 6 bases between the germline ends. The CDR3 reads CASSLHYEQYF. CDR3 sequence (DNA): TGTGCCAGCAGTCTTCACTACGAGCAGTACTTC.

This clone was seen ten or more times. V is TRBV13 and J is TRBJ1-2; D remains ambiguous. Germline CDR1 is PRHDT and CDR2 is FYEKMQ (reference sequence). V shed 5 bases and J shed 7 bases, with 17 bases lying between them. There are 14 residues in the CDR3. In DNA form, the CDR3 reads TGTGCCAGCAGCCTCCACAGATCCTCGGGTGGCTACACCTTC. Translated, it gives CASSLHRSSGGYTF.

This clone was recorded a few times. The V and J genes are TRBV2 and TRBJ2-1, with TRBD2 matching 10 bases. From germline, CDR1 is SNHLY and CDR2 FYNNEI. This CDR3 comprises 15 residues. Unmatched junction bases numbered 7, after V lost 6 bases and J lost 5 bases. The CDR3 region is CASRLAGSYNNEQFF. Here the CDR3 DNA reads TGTGCCAGCAGACTAGCGGGATCATATAACAATGAGCAGTTCTTC.

The chain is built from TRBV30 and TRBJ1-5; D uncertain. The germline V gene has CDR1 GTSNPN and CDR2 SVGIG (reference sequence). Trimming shortened V by 3 bases and J by 3 bases, and 12 bases separated the two germline ends. The CDR3 is made up of 14 amino acids. In DNA, the CDR3 is TGTGCCTGGAGCGAGTGGTTATCCAATCAGCCCCAGCATTTT. Translating gives CAWSEWLSNQPQHF.

This clone turned up a few times. This sequence joins TRBV12-3 or TRBV12-4 and TRBJ1-4, with TRBD1 matching 7 bases. The CDR3 spans 15 residues. J gave up 4 bases and V 6 bases, and 8 bases lay outside the gene matches. The CDR3 is CASRRTGQSNEKLFF. The CDR3 DNA reads TGTGCCAGCAGGCGGACGGGACAGAGTAATGAAAAACTGTTTTTT.

Remarks on this clone: The germline gene is not matched at one end of the junction; a read error may be the cause. DNA for the CDR3: TGTGCCAGCAGTTACCATCAAGCGGGATCCACCGGGGAGCCGTTTTTT. Translating it yields CASSYHQAGSTGEPFF. The chain has TRBV6-2 or TRBV6-3 and TRBJ2-2; TRBD2 aligns across 7 bases. CDR1 and CDR2 from the germline V gene are MNHEY and SVGEGT. CDR3 size: 16 residues.

Note on this clone: The junction and the germline gene differ at one end; a read error may be behind it. J is TRBJ2-7 and V is TRBV20-1, with 8 bases lining up with TRBD1. The CDR3 spans 17 residues. Germline V gene data show CDR1 as DFQATT and CDR2 as SNEGSKA (reference sequence). The chain's CDR3 is CCAVGALDRDVSYEQYF. CDR3 coding DNA: TGCTGTGCTGTGGGTGCTTTGGACAGGGATGTATCCTACGAGCAGTACTTC.

This clone occurred a few times. The V call is TRBV6-2 or TRBV6-3, the J call TRBJ2-3; D gene uncertain. The CDR3 covers 17 residues. Germline V CDR1 and CDR2: MNHEY, SVGEGT. Trimming shortened V by 8 bases and J by 0 bases, and 21 bases separated the two germline ends. CDR3 amino acids: CASALLVSTLSTDTQYF. The CDR3 DNA is TGTGCCAGCGCTCTCCTTGTTAGCACCCTGAGCACAGATACGCAGTATTTT.

The chain employs TRBV19 and TRBJ1-2; D is unresolved. V was shortened by 5 bases and J by 4 bases, with 14 bases between the two germline ends. The CDR3 consists of 14 residues. Germline V gene sequence: CDR1 LNHDA, CDR2 SQIVND (reference sequence). CDR3 sequence: CASSSEARSYGYTF. In nucleotides, the CDR3 is TGTGCCAGTAGTTCGGAGGCCAGGAGCTATGGCTACACCTTC. Full variable domain (missing parts from reference TRBV19 and TRBJ1-2): DGGITQSPKYLFRKEGQNVTLSCEQNLNHDAMYWYRQDPGQGLRLIYYSQIVNDFQKGDIAEGYSVSREKKESFPLTVTSAQKNPTAFYLCASSSEARSYGYTFGSGTRLTVV.

The V and J genes are TRBV4-1 and TRBJ2-1; D perhaps matches TRBD1 (6 bases). Germline CDR1 is MGHRA and CDR2 is YSYEKL. The CDR3 totals 15 residues. The V end was cut by 2 bases, the J end by 12 bases, with 20 bases between. The CDR3 loop reads CASSQRGSGADGQFF. The CDR3 region has the DNA TGCGCCAGCAGCCAAAGGGGGAGTGGGGCAGATGGGCAGTTCTTC.

This clone was observed many times. Being one base from a much bigger clone, this may be a read error. The J gene is TRBJ1-1, the V gene TRBV28; D not certain. V dropped 6 bases and J dropped 4 bases, with 21 bases sitting between them. This CDR3 spans 16 amino acids. Germline CDR1 is MDHEN and CDR2 is SYDVKM. CDR3 sequence (DNA): TGTGCCAGCAGCCCCCCCCCCCGCCTCACGAGCACTGAAGCTTTCTTT. This codes for CASSPPPRLTSTEAFF.